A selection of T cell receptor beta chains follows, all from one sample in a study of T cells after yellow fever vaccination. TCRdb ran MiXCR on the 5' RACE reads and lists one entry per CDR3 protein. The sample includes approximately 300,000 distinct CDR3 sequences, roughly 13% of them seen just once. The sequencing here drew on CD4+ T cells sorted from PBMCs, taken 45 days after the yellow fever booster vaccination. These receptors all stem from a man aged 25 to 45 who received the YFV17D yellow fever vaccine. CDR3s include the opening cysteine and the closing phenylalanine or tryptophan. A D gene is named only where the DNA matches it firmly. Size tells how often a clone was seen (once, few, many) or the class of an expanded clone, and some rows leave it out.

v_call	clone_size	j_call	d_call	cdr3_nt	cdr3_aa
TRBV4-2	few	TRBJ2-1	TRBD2	TGTGCCAGCAGCCCAGGGACTAGCGGGAACAATGAGCAGTTCTTC	CASSPGTSGNNEQFF
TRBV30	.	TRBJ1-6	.	TGTGCCTGGAGTGTGCGGTACAATTCACCCCTCCACTTT	CAWSVRYNSPLHF
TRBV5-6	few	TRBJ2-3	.	TGTGCCAGCAGCTTCATAAGCGGTAGCACAGATACGCAGTATTTT	CASSFISGSTDTQYF
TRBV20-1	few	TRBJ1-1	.	TGCAGTGCTCCCCGTGACGGGGGCACTGAAGCTTTCTTT	CSAPRDGGTEAFF
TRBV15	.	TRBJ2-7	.	TGTGCCACCAGCAGAGAAAGGCACCCGACCGGGGGCGAGCAGTACTTC	CATSRERHPTGGEQYF
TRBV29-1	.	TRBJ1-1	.	TGCAGCGTTGACGGCAGGTTGAACACTGAAGCTTTCTTT	CSVDGRLNTEAFF
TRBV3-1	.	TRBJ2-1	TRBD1	TGTGCCAGCAGCCTTAAATACAGGGGGAATGAGCAGTTCTTC	CASSLKYRGNEQFF
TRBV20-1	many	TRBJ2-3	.	TGCAGTGCTAGTGCAGGGACCCGCACAGATACGCAGTATTTT	CSASAGTRTDTQYF
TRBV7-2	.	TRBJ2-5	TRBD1	TGTGCCAGCAGCAGGACCGGACAGGGGGAGACCCAGTACTTC	CASSRTGQGETQYF
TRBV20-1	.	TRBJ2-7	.	TGCAGTGGGGGGCCAGGAAACTACGAGCAGTACTTC	CSGGPGNYEQYF
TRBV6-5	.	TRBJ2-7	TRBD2	TGTGCCAGCAGTTACGAAGGGACTAGACCCTTGGGAGAGCAGTACTTC	CASSYEGTRPLGEQYF
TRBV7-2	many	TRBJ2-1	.	TGTGCCAGCAGCACGGACCACATTTACAATGAGCAGTTCTTC	CASSTDHIYNEQFF
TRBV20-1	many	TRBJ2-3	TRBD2	TGCAGTGCTAGCCGGGAGGCTGATACGCAGTATTTT	CSASREADTQYF
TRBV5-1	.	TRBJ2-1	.	TGCGCCAGCAGCTTTGGGAGTGGCTTATACAATGAGCAGTTCTTC	CASSFGSGLYNEQFF
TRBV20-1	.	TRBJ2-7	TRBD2	TGCAGTGCGACCAAACCCACTAGCGGACTGACCTACGAGCAGTACTTC	CSATKPTSGLTYEQYF
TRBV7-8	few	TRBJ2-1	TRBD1	TGTGCCAGCAGCTTAGAGGCCCCGGGACAGGTATACAATGAGCAGTTCTTC	CASSLEAPGQVYNEQFF
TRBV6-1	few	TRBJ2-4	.	TGTGCCAGCAGGGACCGGGCCCAGTTTAACATTCAGTACTTC	CASRDRAQFNIQYF
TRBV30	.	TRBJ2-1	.	TGTGCCTGGAGTAACACCCCTAGGGGTTACAATGAGCAGTTCTTC	CAWSNTPRGYNEQFF
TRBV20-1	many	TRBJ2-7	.	TGCAGTGCTTCCCAAAAGGGTGGCCTGTCTTACGAGCAGTACTTC	CSASQKGGLSYEQYF
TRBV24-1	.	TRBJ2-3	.	TGTGCCACCAGTGATACAAGGCCTAGCACAGATACGCAGTATTTT	CATSDTRPSTDTQYF
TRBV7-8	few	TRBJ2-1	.	TGTGCCAGCAGCTCCCGGGTCCTCTCCTACAATGAGCAGTTCTTC	CASSSRVLSYNEQFF
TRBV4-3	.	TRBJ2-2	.	TGCGCCAGCAGCCATCTCCTTTCGGGAGTGGACACCGGGGAGCTGTTTTTT	CASSHLLSGVDTGELFF
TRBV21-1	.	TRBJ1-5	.	TGTGCCAGCAGCAAAGCTCAACAGGGAGGGTTTCAGCCCCAGCATTTT	CASSKAQQGGFQPQHF